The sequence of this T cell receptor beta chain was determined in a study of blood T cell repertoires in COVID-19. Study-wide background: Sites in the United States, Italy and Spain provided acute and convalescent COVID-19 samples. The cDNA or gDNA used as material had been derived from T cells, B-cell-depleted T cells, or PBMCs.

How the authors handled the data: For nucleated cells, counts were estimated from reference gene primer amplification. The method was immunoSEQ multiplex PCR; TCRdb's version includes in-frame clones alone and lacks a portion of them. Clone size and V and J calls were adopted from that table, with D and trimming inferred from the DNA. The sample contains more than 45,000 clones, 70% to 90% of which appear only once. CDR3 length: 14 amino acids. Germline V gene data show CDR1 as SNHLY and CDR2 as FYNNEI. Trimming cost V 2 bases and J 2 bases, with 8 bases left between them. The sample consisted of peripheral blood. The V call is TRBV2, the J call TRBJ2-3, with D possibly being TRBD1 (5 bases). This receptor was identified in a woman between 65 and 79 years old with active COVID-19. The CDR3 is CASSERGFTDTQYF. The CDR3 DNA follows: TGTGCCAGCAGTGAAAGGGGTTTCACAGATACGCAGTATTTT.